This T cell receptor (beta chain) is from a study of CD8 T cells in ankylosing spondylitis. General observations from the study: Reportedly, significant enrichment of disease-linked clones occurred in matched ankylosing spondylitis synovial fluid. A TCR beta motif of eight highly homologous variants appeared characteristic of ankylosing spondylitis blood. Prior work had noted some motif variants in reactive arthritis blood and synovial fluid.

Library preparation for TCR beta used quantitative 5'-RACE with molecular barcodes. TCRdb called the 5' RACE reads again in MiXCR, with one record for every CDR3 protein. The data contain around 250,000 distinct CDR3 sequences, around a tenth of them seen just once; the ten biggest clones take up under 7%. V trimming: 5 bases; J trimming: 1 base; junction bases outside the gene matches: 10. This CDR3 is 15 amino acids long. Germline loops: CDR1 DFQATT, CDR2 SNEGSKA (reference sequence). In regard to this clonotype: What it binds is unknown.

This clonotype was obtained from a male donor with ankylosing spondylitis or in good health (not recorded which). The chain couples TRBV20-1 to TRBJ1-1; 7 nucleotides line up with TRBD1. The sequenced sample consisted of blood, either unsorted or a sorted T cell fraction (not recorded which). CDR3 coding DNA: TGCAGTGCTCCCGACAGGGAGATCGGGAACACTGAAGCTTTCTTT. The encoded protein is CSAPDREIGNTEAFF.